What follows are 32 T cell receptor beta chains derived from one specimen sequenced in a study of radiotherapy plus CTLA-4 blockade in lung cancer. Sequencing used immunoSEQ multiplex PCR; TCRdb keeps in-frame clones, though not all of them. The table lists just over 60,000 clones, around three quarters of them singletons, with under 5% in the top ten. The sequencing used peripheral blood, collected from a patient treated with radiotherapy plus ipilimumab. These receptors were taken from a human donor with non-small cell lung cancer who had a complete response to radiotherapy plus ipilimumab.

V gene TRBV5-6 combines with J gene TRBJ1-4; D unresolved. Germline lookup yields CDR1 SGHDT and CDR2 YYEEEE. Trimming left V 4 bases short and J 2 bases short, with 12 bases between. The CDR3 contains 15 residues. The CDR3 here is CASSTTGSTNEKLFF. The CDR3 DNA reads as TGTGCCAGCAGCACTACCGGCTCTACTAATGAAAAACTGTTTTTT.

The chain couples TRBV27 to TRBJ1-1, with D unclear. V was pared by 0 bases and J by 4 bases, with 9 bases between. CDR1 is MNHEY, CDR2 SMNVEV, per germline (reference sequence). This CDR3 comprises 14 residues. CDR3 bases: TGTGCCAGCAGTTTATCCGGGGTCGGCACTGAAGCTTTCTTT. Translation gives CASSLSGVGTEAFF.

V and J are TRBV29-1 and TRBJ1-3; 8 nucleotides align to TRBD1. Germline V lookup: CDR1 SQVTM, CDR2 ANQGSEA. The CDR3 contains 15 residues. With V trimmed by 7 bases and J by 0 bases, 8 bases remained unmatched. This CDR3 is CSAGQGLNSGNTIYF. The CDR3 nucleotides are TGCAGCGCCGGACAGGGCCTAAACTCTGGAAACACCATATATTTT. Together with reference TRBV29-1 and TRBJ1-3, the CDR3 gives the full variable domain: SAVISQKPSRDICQRGTSLTIQCQVDSQVTMMFWYRQQPGQSLTLIATANQGSEATYESGFVIDKFPISRPNLTFSTLTVSNMSPEDSSIYLCSAGQGLNSGNTIYFGEGSWLTVV.

The gene calls are TRBV28 and TRBJ1-2, with D hard to call. V was shortened by 2 bases and J by 5 bases, with 12 bases between the two germline ends. The length of the CDR3 is 14 residues. CDR1 MDHEN and CDR2 SYDVKM come from the germline V gene. The CDR3 region is CASSLGVKEYGYTF. The CDR3 bases are TGTGCCAGCAGTTTAGGGGTAAAGGAGTATGGCTACACCTTC.

CDR3 nucleotides: TGTGCCATCAGTGAGACTAGCGGGAGAATCGGGGAGCTGTTTTTT. It translates to CAISETSGRIGELFF. The chain carries TRBV10-3 and TRBJ2-2; 11 nucleotides align to TRBD2. The CDR3 has 15 residues. Per germline, CDR1 ENHRY and CDR2 SYGVKD. Trimming at V came to 2 bases and at J to 7 bases, leaving 3 bases not matched to a gene.

The V call is TRBV12-5, the J call TRBJ1-5; TRBD1 is a possible D gene (6 bases). Germline V CDR1 and CDR2: LGHNT, FRNRAP. The CDR3 consists of 13 residues. The V end lost 5 bases, the J end lost 6 bases, and 11 bases lay between the germline ends. DNA for the CDR3: TGTGCTAGTGGTACAGGGTCGAGTCAGCCCCAGCATTTT. This encodes CASGTGSSQPQHF.

The chain has TRBV7-9 and TRBJ2-1; 13 positions match TRBD2. Losses at the gene ends were 5 bases for V and 9 bases for J; bases not matched to a gene: 7. This CDR3 has 15 residues. Per germline, CDR1 SEHNR and CDR2 FQNEAQ (reference sequence). CDR3 sequence reads: CASSPLAGGPGEQFF. CDR3 coding DNA: TGTGCCAGCAGCCCACTAGCGGGAGGGCCAGGTGAGCAGTTCTTC.

By frequency in the sample, this clone is medium-sized. This rearrangement joins TRBV18 to TRBJ2-3; D is undetermined. Germline CDR1 KGHSH, CDR2 LQKENI. The CDR3 has 15 residues. The V end lost 2 bases, the J end lost 5 bases, and 14 bases lay between the germline ends. CDR3 residues: CASSPKETVQDTQYF. In DNA form, the CDR3 reads TGTGCCAGCTCACCAAAAGAGACGGTTCAAGATACGCAGTATTTT. The variable domain in full, completed from reference TRBV18 and TRBJ2-3, reads NAGVMQNPRHLVRRRGQEARLRCSPMKGHSHVYWYRQLPEEGLKFMVYLQKENIIDESGMPKERFSAEFPKEGPSILRIQQVVRGDSAAYFCASSPKETVQDTQYFGPGTRLTVL.

This chain joins TRBV10-1 and TRBJ2-3; 7 nucleotides align to TRBD1. V lost 5 bases to trimming and J lost 4 bases; unmatched junction nucleotides: 3. This CDR3 is built from 13 residues. CDR1 is WNHNN, CDR2 SYGVQD, per germline (reference sequence). This CDR3 is CASSTGTADTQYF. DNA for the CDR3: TGCGCCAGCAGTACCGGGACAGCAGATACGCAGTATTTT.

A word on this clone: This same CDR3 is encoded by further DNA sequences in the sample. The chain links TRBV30 to TRBJ1-1; a possible D gene is TRBD1 (6 bases). CDR3 length equals 14 residues. Per the germline V gene, CDR1 is GTSNPN and CDR2 is SVGIG (reference sequence). V was trimmed by 5 bases and J by 1 base, leaving 14 bases between them. The DNA of the CDR3 is TGTGCCTGGGGGGGGGCCCTAGGGAACACTGAAGCTTTCTTT. Translating it yields CAWGGALGNTEAFF.

Only one count was recorded for this clone. V usage is TRBV7-2 and J usage is TRBJ2-7; maybe TRBD2 (6 bases). Germline values: CDR1 SGHTA, CDR2 FQGNSA. The CDR3 length is 13 residues. V was pared by 2 bases and J by 5 bases, with 10 bases between. The CDR3 protein is CASSLPGVDEQYF. CDR3 coding DNA: TGTGCCAGCAGCTTACCGGGGGTGGACGAGCAGTACTTC.

The chain links TRBV30 to TRBJ2-5; a weak D match, TRBD1 (7 bases). The CDR3 spans 13 residues. Germline values: CDR1 GTSNPN, CDR2 SVGIG (reference sequence). V lost 8 bases, J lost 0 bases, and 13 bases lay in between. CDR3 in DNA: TGTGCCGGCGGGACAGAGTACCAAGAGACCCAGTACTTC. It is translated as CAGGTEYQETQYF.

In this sample, this clone turned up a few times. The V gene is TRBV7-2, the J gene TRBJ1-1; 7 bases align to TRBD1. V was clipped by 2 bases and J by 4 bases; unmatched bases: 4. Per the germline V gene, CDR1 is SGHTA and CDR2 is FQGNSA. The CDR3 consists of 14 residues. In DNA, the CDR3 is TGTGCCAGCAGCTTATATCGACAGGGCACTGAAGCTTTCTTT. It is translated as CASSLYRQGTEAFF.

This chain joins TRBV18 and TRBJ2-7; the match to TRBD1 covers 8 bases. The CDR3 is made up of 15 amino acids. Trimming took 2 bases from V and 5 from J; bases not matched to a gene: 8. CDR1 KGHSH and CDR2 LQKENI come from the germline V gene. CDR3 nucleotides: TGTGCCAGCTCACCAAAGCCAGGGGGCGGAAACGAGCAGTACTTC. This sequence encodes CASSPKPGGGNEQYF.

This chain connects TRBV18 to TRBJ1-2, with a weak D call TRBD1 (6 bases). The CDR3 contains 15 residues. V was shortened by 6 bases and J by 4 bases, with 18 bases between the two germline ends. Germline CDR1 reads KGHSH; CDR2 reads LQKENI. CDR3 coding DNA: TGTGCCAGCTCGTCTGAACAGGGTCGGGGCTATGGCTACACCTTC. The encoded protein is CASSSEQGRGYGYTF.

The J gene is TRBJ1-5, the V gene TRBV18; 7 nucleotides agree with TRBD1. V dropped 6 bases and J dropped 0; count of bases not matched to a gene: 11. Germline CDR1 is KGHSH and CDR2 is LQKENI. This CDR3 contains 17 residues. The CDR3 loop reads CASSLGGTGDSNQPQHF. In DNA form, the CDR3 reads TGTGCCAGCTCCCTGGGAGGAACAGGGGATAGCAATCAGCCCCAGCATTTT.

The rearrangement links TRBV30 to TRBJ2-2, with 9 bases lining up with TRBD2. V dropped 0 bases and J dropped 2; count of bases not matched to a gene: 16. The CDR3 loop spans 20 amino acids. The V gene's germline CDR1 is GTSNPN and CDR2 SVGIG (reference sequence). The chain's CDR3 is CAWSVRRLAGEVANTGELFF. In nucleotides, the CDR3 is TGTGCCTGGAGTGTAAGGCGGTTAGCGGGAGAGGTGGCCAACACCGGGGAGCTGTTTTTT.

The chain joins TRBV10-2 to TRBJ2-5, with no clear D. CDR1 and CDR2 (germline): WSHSY, SAAADI. V was pared by 9 bases and J by 0 bases, with 8 bases between. The CDR3 runs to 12 residues. The CDR3 sequence is CASGQYQETQYF. The CDR3 nucleotides are TGCGCCAGTGGGCAGTACCAAGAGACCCAGTACTTC.

The chain combines TRBV18 with TRBJ2-2; 9 nucleotides line up with TRBD1. The CDR3 is made up of 15 amino acids. Germline trimming cut 8 bases from V and 3 bases from J; bases unmatched to any gene: 7. The germline V gene has CDR1 KGHSH and CDR2 LQKENI. The CDR3 loop reads CASTPGQGDTGELFF. In DNA form, the CDR3 reads TGTGCCAGCACCCCGGGACAGGGAGACACCGGGGAGCTGTTTTTT.

V usage is TRBV2 and J usage is TRBJ2-7; D remains ambiguous. The CDR3 consists of 12 residues. CDR1 is SNHLY and CDR2 is FYNNEI in the germline V gene. Trimming removed 4 bases at V and 3 bases at J, with 7 bases between. Here the CDR3 reads CASSARGYEQYV. For the CDR3, the DNA is TGTGCCAGCAGTGCCAGAGGCTACGAGCAGTACGTC.

This clone has only a few counts. The V and J genes are TRBV11-2 and TRBJ1-2; D is perhaps TRBD1 (5 bases). Trimming stripped 5 bases from V and 0 bases from J, with 25 bases between. Germline V gene sequence: CDR1 SGHAT, CDR2 FQNNGV. This CDR3 is 19 amino acids long. In nucleotides, the CDR3 is TGTGCCAGCAGCCCAAGACAGATACTTAAACCTTCCTCTAACTATGGCTACACCTTC. Its translation: CASSPRQILKPSSNYGYTF.

V and J are TRBV10-3 and TRBJ2-5; D uncertain. The better agreement between TRBJ2-7 and the DNA end casts doubt on the J call. This CDR3 has 13 residues. Germline V lookup: CDR1 ENHRY, CDR2 SYGVKD. CDR3: CAISESLGYEQYF. DNA for the CDR3: TGTGCCATCAGTGAGTCGTTGGGGTACGAGCAGTACTTC.

The chain is built from TRBV10-3 and TRBJ1-2; D might be TRBD1 (6 bases). Trimming removed 0 bases from V and 4 bases from J, with 12 bases in between. Germline CDR1 and CDR2: ENHRY and SYGVKD. CDR3 length: 15 residues. This CDR3 reads CAISESGQTTYGYTF. The DNA for the CDR3 is TGTGCCATCAGTGAGTCTGGACAGACAACCTATGGCTACACCTTC.

The V gene is TRBV19, the J gene TRBJ2-5, with 11 positions matching TRBD2. CDR3 length: 18 residues. The V segment lost 4 bases and the J segment 3 bases; nucleotides outside the gene matches: 13. Germline loops: CDR1 LNHDA, CDR2 SQIVND (reference sequence). The CDR3 sequence is CASSSRGSGGVGKETQYF. The CDR3 DNA sequence: TGTGCCAGTAGTAGCCGGGGTAGCGGGGGGGTAGGAAAAGAGACCCAGTACTTC.

The chain links TRBV10-1 to TRBJ2-3; 9 bases fit TRBD2. The CDR3 totals 15 residues. V dropped 1 base and J dropped 6; count of bases not matched to a gene: 5. Germline-derived CDR1 and CDR2 are WNHNN and SYGVQD (reference sequence). The CDR3 DNA reads TGCGCCAGCAGTGAGTTGGCTAGCGGGAAGGATACGCAGTATTTT. It translates to CASSELASGKDTQYF.

The chain carries TRBV4-1 and TRBJ1-1, with TRBD1 identical over 7 bases. The V and J ends lost 6 bases and 0 bases, in that order; junction bases with no gene match: 4. The CDR3 length is 14 residues. The germline V gene encodes CDR1 MGHRA and CDR2 YSYEKL. The CDR3 loop reads CASSQGQMNTEAFF. CDR3 sequence (DNA): TGCGCCAGCAGTCAGGGACAGATGAACACTGAAGCTTTCTTT.

This chain uses TRBV27 with TRBJ2-2, with 10 bases aligning to TRBD2. This CDR3 has 16 residues. J gave up 4 bases and V 5 bases, and 7 bases lay outside the gene matches. CDR1 and CDR2 (germline): MNHEY, SMNVEV (reference sequence). CDR3 protein: CASSRIAGGGTGELFF. CDR3 sequence (DNA): TGTGCCAGCAGTCGTATAGCGGGGGGAGGCACCGGGGAGCTGTTTTTT.

V and J are TRBV7-2 and TRBJ2-7; D gene unclear. Germline V CDR1 and CDR2: SGHTA, FQGNSA. The V and J ends lost 4 bases and 5 bases respectively, with 12 bases between them. The CDR3 runs to 13 residues. The CDR3 DNA is TGTGCCAGCAGCTCCCGTGCGGTTCACGAGCAGTACTTC. Translated: CASSSRAVHEQYF.

The rearrangement uses TRBV10-3 and TRBJ2-7; TRBD1 aligns across 7 bases. V trimming: 2 bases; J trimming: 5 bases; junction bases outside the gene matches: 9. Germline CDR1 ENHRY, CDR2 SYGVKD. The CDR3 has 15 residues. In DNA form, the CDR3 reads TGTGCCATCAGTGAGACGTCAGGGGGTGGGCACGAGCAGTACTTC. This gives the protein CAISETSGGGHEQYF.

The V and J genes are TRBV7-6 and TRBJ2-7; 7 nucleotides match TRBD2. CDR3 length equals 18 residues. Germline CDR1 reads SGHVS; CDR2 reads FNYEAQ. Trimming removed 5 bases from V and 0 bases from J; junction bases left unmatched: 16. The CDR3 spells CASSLPSCGSPSSYEQYV. CDR3 nucleotide sequence: TGTGCCAGCAGCCTGCCGTCTTGCGGGAGCCCCAGCTCCTACGAGCAGTACGTC.

The chain recombines TRBV4-3 with TRBJ2-7; 10 positions match TRBD1. The CDR3 has 15 residues. In germline, CDR1 is LGHNA, CDR2 YSLEER. The V gene end was trimmed by 0 bases and the J gene end by 9 bases; junction bases not matched to a gene: 8. Here the CDR3 DNA reads TGCGCCAGCAGCCAAGACGGGGACAGGGGTAAAAGGCAGTACTTC. It translates to CASSQDGDRGKRQYF.

CDR3 DNA: TGTGCCAGCAGCCACGGACAGGGGGTGGGCTATGGCTACACCTTC. Its translation: CASSHGQGVGYGYTF. This chain links TRBV14 with TRBJ1-2, with 10 bases fitting TRBD1. V lost 3 bases, J lost 4 bases, and 5 bases stayed unmatched. This CDR3 has 15 residues. CDR1 is SGHDN, CDR2 FVKESK, per germline.